This T cell receptor (beta chain) was sequenced during a study of T cells in Graves' hyperthyroidism and ophthalmopathy. Study-level points and caveats: In blood, most of the thyroid clonotypes expanded above 0.001 were also present.

Germline V gene sequence: CDR1 MDHEN, CDR2 SYDVKM. After removal of 3 bases from V and 9 bases from J, the junction contained 8 bases not matched to a gene. The CDR3 loop spans 15 amino acids. As for this clonotype: Its matching antigen is unknown.

RNA transcripts gave rise to amplified TCR beta CDR3 regions. HTBI primers were the set used in a first-round RT-PCR of the TCR CDR3. TCRdb re-derived calls from the multiplex PCR reads in MiXCR, one entry per CDR3 protein. The sample has nearly 600,000 distinct CDR3 sequences, roughly 13% seen once; the top ten hold roughly 5.7%. This receptor was obtained from a young woman with Graves' hyperthyroidism that later progressed to Graves' ophthalmopathy. The V call is TRBV28, the J call TRBJ2-2; 9 nucleotides align to TRBD1. The material sequenced was blood. The CDR3 sequence: CASSFGDRDSRELFF. CDR3 nucleotides: TGTGCCAGCAGTTTCGGGGACAGGGACTCCAGGGAGCTGTTTTTT.